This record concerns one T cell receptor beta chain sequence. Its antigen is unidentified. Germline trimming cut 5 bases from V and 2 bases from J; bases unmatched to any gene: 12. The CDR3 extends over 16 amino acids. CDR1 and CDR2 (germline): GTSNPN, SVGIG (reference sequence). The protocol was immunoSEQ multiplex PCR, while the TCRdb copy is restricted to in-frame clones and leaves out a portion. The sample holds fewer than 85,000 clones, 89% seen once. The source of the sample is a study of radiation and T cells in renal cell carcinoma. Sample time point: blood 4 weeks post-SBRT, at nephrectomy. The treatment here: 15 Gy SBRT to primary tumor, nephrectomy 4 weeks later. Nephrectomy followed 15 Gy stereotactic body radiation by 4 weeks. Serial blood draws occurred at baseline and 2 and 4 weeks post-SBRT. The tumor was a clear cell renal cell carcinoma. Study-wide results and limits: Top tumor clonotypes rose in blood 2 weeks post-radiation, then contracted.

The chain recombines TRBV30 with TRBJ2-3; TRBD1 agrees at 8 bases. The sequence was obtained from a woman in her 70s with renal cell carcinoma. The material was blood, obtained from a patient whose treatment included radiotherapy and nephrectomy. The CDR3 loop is CAWGYLDRDDTDTQYF. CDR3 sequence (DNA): TGTGCCTGGGGCTATTTGGACAGGGACGACACAGATACGCAGTATTTT. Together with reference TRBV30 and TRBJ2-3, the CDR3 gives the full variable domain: SQTIHQWPATLVQPVGSPLSLECTVEGTSNPNLYWYRQAAGRGLQLLFYSVGIGQISSEVPQNLSASRPQDRQFILSSKKLLLSDSGFYLCAWGYLDRDDTDTQYFGPGTRLTVL.